The clone carrying this TCR beta chain appeared a few times. Using immunoSEQ multiplex PCR, the repertoire was profiled, and TCRdb retains in-frame clones only, with some absent. The sample has some 170,000 clones; more than 70% are singletons. The sample originates from a study of blood T cell repertoires in COVID-19. The CDR3 totals 13 residues. V dropped 4 bases and J dropped 2; count of bases not matched to a gene: 2. Input material: peripheral blood. This receptor was obtained from a woman aged 55-69 years with acute or convalescent COVID-19. V is TRBV12-3 or TRBV12-4 and J is TRBJ2-7; TRBD1 aligns across 7 bases. The CDR3 here is CASSWTGTYEQYF. CDR3 DNA sequence: TGTGCCAGCAGTTGGACAGGTACCTACGAGCAGTACTTC.